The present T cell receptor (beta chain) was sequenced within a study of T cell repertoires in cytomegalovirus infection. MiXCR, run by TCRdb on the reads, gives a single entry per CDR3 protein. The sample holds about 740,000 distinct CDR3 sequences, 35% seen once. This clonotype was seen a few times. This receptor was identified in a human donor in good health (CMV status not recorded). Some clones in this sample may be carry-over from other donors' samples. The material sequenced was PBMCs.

This CDR3 is CASSPSVGAGRGKNIQYF. Written as DNA, the CDR3 is TGTGCCAGCAGCCCCTCGGTTGGGGCGGGACGGGGCAAAAACATTCAGTACTTC. J is TRBJ2-4 and V is TRBV28; possibly TRBD2 for D (6 bases). The germline CDR1 and CDR2 sequences are MDHEN and SYDVKM. The ends were cut back, 6 bases at V and 3 bases at J, with 24 bases in the middle. This CDR3 region has 18 residues.